This T cell receptor beta chain originates from a study of blood T cell repertoires in COVID-19. CDR1 is MNHEY, CDR2 SMNVEV, per germline (reference sequence). V was shortened by 2 bases and J by 4 bases, with 20 bases between the two germline ends. This CDR3 has 17 residues. The assay was immunoSEQ multiplex PCR, and TCRdb's table has in-frame clones only and misses some. The sample holds 25,000 to 35,000 clones; around 90% are singletons and the top ten take roughly 2.3%. This TCR was sampled from a man aged 50-60 years with active COVID-19. The sample consisted of peripheral blood. The chain combines TRBV27 with TRBJ1-2, with D perhaps matching TRBD1 (6 bases). CDR3 sequence (DNA): TGTGCCAGCAGTTTAGTGAGAGGGGGGGCAGGGACCTATGGCTACACCTTC. Amino acid sequence: CASSLVRGGAGTYGYTF.